In its sample, the clone carrying this T cell receptor beta chain was seen a few times. This entry belongs to a study of chronic HIV infection and antiretroviral therapy. The length of the CDR3 is 14 residues. Germline CDR1 MDHEN, CDR2 SYDVKM. Trimming at V came to 7 bases and at J to 2 bases, leaving 6 bases not matched to a gene. TCRdb itself ran the 5' RACE reads through MiXCR, one entry per CDR3 protein. The data contain 40,000 to 50,000 distinct CDR3 sequences, approximately 19% of them singletons. The J gene is TRBJ2-7, the V gene TRBV28; 9 bases line up with TRBD2. Sequencing was performed on peripheral blood. This receptor was obtained from an adult who had HIV and had not received antiretroviral therapy, or was an uninfected healthy control (not recorded which). CDR3 amino acids: CASTSGRSAYEQYF. In DNA, the CDR3 is TGTGCCAGCACAAGCGGGAGGAGTGCCTACGAGCAGTACTTC.